This note documents a single T cell receptor (beta chain) sequence. The data were produced by immunoSEQ multiplex PCR, yet TCRdb's version contains in-frame clones alone and is incomplete. The sample carries just over 15,000 clones, around 62% recorded once. The record originates from a study of OX40 agonist ivuxolimab in advanced cancers. The overall study: Hepatocellular carcinoma, melanoma, renal cell or head and neck cancer affected the dose-escalation patients. Partial responses were achieved by three patients: one hepatocellular carcinoma, two cutaneous melanoma.

Trimming took off 0 bases at V and 3 bases at J, with 9 bases between the two ends. Looked up from germline, CDR1 is LGHNA and CDR2 is YSLEER. This CDR3 contains 14 residues. This TCR derives from an adult with an advanced solid tumor such as melanoma, head and neck, liver or kidney cancer. The chain combines TRBV4-3 with TRBJ2-7; tentative D call: TRBD1 (5 bases). Sequencing was performed on CD4+ or CD8+ T cells sorted from blood, taken in a trial of the OX40 agonist ivuxolimab. CDR3 in DNA: TGCGCCAGCAGCCAAGATCAGGGTAGCTACGAGCAGTACTTC. Amino acids: CASSQDQGSYEQYF.